The 19 T cell receptor beta chains given below trace back to one sample, sequenced in a study of STAT5B mutations in CD4+ large granular lymphocyte leukemia. Assay used: immunoSEQ multiplex PCR; TCRdb lists only in-frame clones, some missing. The table lists about 38,000 clones, about 81% of them singletons. Specimen: CD4+ T cells from blood buffy coats. Every receptor here comes from a human donor in good health.

The gene calls are TRBV14 and TRBJ2-5, with D unresolved. This CDR3 spans 13 amino acids. Germline CDR1 SGHDN, CDR2 FVKESK. V lost 2 bases to trimming and J lost 5 bases, with 9 bases between them. CDR3 DNA: TGTGCCAGCAGCCAATTATCTCGCGAGACCCAGTACTTC. Encoded protein: CASSQLSRETQYF. Full variable domain (missing parts from reference TRBV14 and TRBJ2-5): EAGVTQFPSHSVIEKGQTVTLRCDPISGHDNLYWYRRVMGKEIKFLLHFVKESKQDESGMPNNRFLAERTGGTYSTLKVQPAELEDSGVYFCASSQLSRETQYFGPGTRLLVL.

CDR3 nucleotide sequence: TGTGCCAGCCGAGCAGGCCAGGGGCGGACCTACGAGCAGTACTTC. Translating it yields CASRAGQGRTYEQYF. This chain joins TRBV27 and TRBJ2-7; D possibly corresponds to TRBD1 (6 bases). CDR3 length equals 15 residues. Trimming removed 8 bases at V and 2 bases at J, with 19 bases between. In germline, CDR1 is MNHEY, CDR2 SMNVEV (reference sequence).

The V call is TRBV6-6, the J call TRBJ1-2; weak D call: TRBD1 (5 bases). Germline V lookup: CDR1 MNHNY, CDR2 SVGAGI (reference sequence). Trimming pared 6 bases from V and 0 bases from J, leaving 14 bases between. The CDR3 runs to 15 residues. The CDR3 here is CASRTTENTNYGYTF. The DNA of the CDR3 is TGTGCCAGCAGAACGACAGAGAACACTAACTATGGCTACACCTTC.

This chain connects TRBV11-2 to TRBJ1-2; weak D call: TRBD1 (5 bases). With 5 bases removed from V and 3 bases from J, the gap between germline ends came to 10 bases. Germline assignment: CDR1 SGHAT and CDR2 FQNNGV. The CDR3 loop spans 13 amino acids. This CDR3 reads CASSRQYDYGYTF. The CDR3 region has the DNA TGTGCCAGCAGCCGACAGTATGACTATGGCTACACCTTC.

CDR3 DNA: TGTGCCAGCAGCGCCGGGGTAGCGGGAGGGCATGGAGAGACCCAGTACTTC. It codes for CASSAGVAGGHGETQYF. This chain uses TRBV7-2 with TRBJ2-5; 11 bases fit TRBD2. Germline V gives CDR1 SGHTA, CDR2 FQGNSA. This CDR3 comprises 17 residues. V shed 5 bases, J shed 4 bases, and the junction held 12 bases outside the gene matches.

This clone was counted only a few times. The chain is built from TRBV4-1 and TRBJ1-5, with D perhaps TRBD1 (6 bases). V was shortened by 4 bases and J by 7 bases, with 14 bases between the two germline ends. Germline V gene lookup returns CDR1 MGHRA and CDR2 YSYEKL. The CDR3 has 14 residues. CDR3 protein: CASSPLGGRQPQHF. CDR3 DNA sequence: TGCGCCAGCAGCCCCCTAGGGGGGCGACAGCCCCAGCATTTT.

The chain is built from TRBV11-3 and TRBJ2-7; D is perhaps TRBD2 (6 bases). CDR1 SGHNT and CDR2 YENEEA come from the germline V gene. The ends were cut back, 1 base at V and 6 bases at J, with 13 bases in the middle. This CDR3 is 14 amino acids long. The CDR3 nucleotides read TGTGCCAGCAGCTTAGGCGGGGACGGGGCCGAGCAGTACTTC. Protein product: CASSLGGDGAEQYF.

V and J are TRBV12-5 and TRBJ1-1; 7 bases match TRBD1. The CDR3 has 15 residues. The V gene end was trimmed by 6 bases and the J gene end by 0 bases; junction bases not matched to a gene: 7. Germline V lookup: CDR1 LGHNT, CDR2 FRNRAP. The CDR3 region has the DNA TGTGCTAGTGGGCGGACTGGACAGGTGAACACTGAAGCTTTCTTT. Its protein product is CASGRTGQVNTEAFF.

A single count supports this clone. The rearrangement links TRBV7-9 to TRBJ1-1; D is possibly TRBD1 (5 bases). The CDR3 is 14 amino acids. CDR1 is SEHNR and CDR2 is FQNEAQ in the germline V gene (reference sequence). The V and J ends lost 2 bases and 3 bases respectively, with 10 bases between them. In DNA form, the CDR3 reads TGTGCCAGCAGCTTAACGGGGGAGGACACTGAAGCTTTCTTT. Translating gives CASSLTGEDTEAFF.

V usage is TRBV19 and J usage is TRBJ1-5; D call uncertain. CDR3 length equals 13 residues. V lost 0 bases and J 7 bases, leaving 7 bases between the germline ends. Germline-derived CDR1 and CDR2 are LNHDA and SQIVND (reference sequence). Here the CDR3 DNA reads TGTGCCAGTAGTATAGAGGGAAGGCAGCCCCAGCATTTT. This encodes CASSIEGRQPQHF.

The rearrangement uses TRBV4-1 and TRBJ1-1, with D maybe TRBD1 (5 bases). The CDR3 is made up of 15 amino acids. Per the germline V gene, CDR1 is MGHRA and CDR2 is YSYEKL. V lost 7 bases and J 0 bases, leaving 15 bases between the germline ends. CDR3 DNA: TGCGCCAGCAACTCGGGACGACGAATGAACACTGAAGCTTTCTTT. Its translation is CASNSGRRMNTEAFF.

This clone showed up just once. The rearrangement uses TRBV6-1 and TRBJ1-6; D possibly corresponds to TRBD1 (5 bases). Germline CDR1 MNHNS, CDR2 SASEGT. This CDR3 comprises 19 residues. The V end was cut by 2 bases, the J end by 6 bases, with 23 bases between. CDR3 sequence: CASSELGVQRGIFNSPLHF. Here the CDR3 DNA reads TGTGCCAGCAGTGAATTGGGGGTACAGAGAGGGATTTTTAATTCACCCCTCCACTTT.

The chain recombines TRBV7-7 with TRBJ2-5; 10 bases align to TRBD1. This CDR3 comprises 15 residues. Germline values: CDR1 SSHAT, CDR2 FNYEAQ (reference sequence). J gave up 5 bases and V 0 bases, and 3 bases lay outside the gene matches. CDR3 amino acids: CASSLARTGGETQYF. DNA of the CDR3: TGTGCCAGCAGCTTAGCTCGGACAGGGGGGGAGACCCAGTACTTC. The variable domain in full, with the rest retrieved from reference TRBV7-7 and TRBJ2-5, is GAGVSQSPRYKVTKRGQDVTLRCDPISSHATLYWYQQALGQGPEFLTYFNYEAQPDKSGLPSDRFSAERPEGSISTLTIQRTEQRDSAMYRCASSLARTGGETQYFGPGTRLLVL.

The V gene is TRBV7-3, the J gene TRBJ2-3; 7 nucleotides align to TRBD2. Germline values: CDR1 SGHTA, CDR2 FQGTGA. The V gene end was trimmed by 6 bases and the J gene end by 0 bases; junction bases not matched to a gene: 6. CDR3 length: 15 residues. DNA of the CDR3: TGTGCCAGCAGTCGGGACTACCTAAGCACAGATACGCAGTATTTT. Amino acid sequence: CASSRDYLSTDTQYF.

This sequence joins TRBV25-1 and TRBJ2-5; TRBD1 or TRBD2 may be the D gene (5 bases each). The length of the CDR3 is 15 residues. Trimming took off 2 bases at V and 1 base at J, with 11 bases between the two ends. The V gene's germline CDR1 is MGHDK and CDR2 SYGVNS. The CDR3 reads CASSEQWGFQETQYF. CDR3 DNA sequence: TGTGCCAGCAGTGAACAATGGGGGTTCCAAGAGACCCAGTACTTC.

The chain links TRBV29-1 to TRBJ2-5; D is ambiguous. V gave up 5 bases and J gave up 1 base, with 8 bases separating them. Germline-derived CDR1 and CDR2 are SQVTM and ANQGSEA. The CDR3 covers 12 residues. The CDR3 DNA sequence: TGCAGCGTTCGCCAGCTCCAAGAGACCCAGTACTTC. This translates into CSVRQLQETQYF. Full variable domain (remainder filled in from reference TRBV29-1 and TRBJ2-5): SAVISQKPSRDICQRGTSLTIQCQVDSQVTMMFWYRQQPGQSLTLIATANQGSEATYESGFVIDKFPISRPNLTFSTLTVSNMSPEDSSIYLCSVRQLQETQYFGPGTRLLVL.

The chain links TRBV6-1 to TRBJ2-1; 7 bases map to TRBD1. The CDR3 loop spans 13 amino acids. V was clipped by 5 bases and J by 8 bases; unmatched bases: 6. Germline V gives CDR1 MNHNS, CDR2 SASEGT. Here the CDR3 reads CASSLRTGDEQFF. DNA of the CDR3: TGTGCCAGCAGTCTACGGACAGGCGATGAGCAGTTCTTC.

The chain employs TRBV28 and TRBJ2-5; 10 positions agree with TRBD1. Germline-derived CDR1 and CDR2 are MDHEN and SYDVKM. Trimming cost V 4 bases and J 4 bases; bases outside gene matches: 12. The CDR3 extends over 17 amino acids. The DNA of the CDR3 is TGTGCCAGCAGTTCGCCCAACGACAGGGGGCTCGGAGAGACCCAGTACTTC. This sequence encodes CASSSPNDRGLGETQYF.

The chain has TRBV27 and TRBJ2-3; TRBD1 agrees at 7 bases. Germline V gene lookup returns CDR1 MNHEY and CDR2 SMNVEV (reference sequence). With 9 bases clipped from V and 0 bases from J, the junction kept 9 bases outside the gene matches. The CDR3 runs 15 residues. CDR3 DNA sequence: TGTGCCAGTACTGAACCGGGACAGAGCACAGATACGCAGTATTTT. Its protein is CASTEPGQSTDTQYF.